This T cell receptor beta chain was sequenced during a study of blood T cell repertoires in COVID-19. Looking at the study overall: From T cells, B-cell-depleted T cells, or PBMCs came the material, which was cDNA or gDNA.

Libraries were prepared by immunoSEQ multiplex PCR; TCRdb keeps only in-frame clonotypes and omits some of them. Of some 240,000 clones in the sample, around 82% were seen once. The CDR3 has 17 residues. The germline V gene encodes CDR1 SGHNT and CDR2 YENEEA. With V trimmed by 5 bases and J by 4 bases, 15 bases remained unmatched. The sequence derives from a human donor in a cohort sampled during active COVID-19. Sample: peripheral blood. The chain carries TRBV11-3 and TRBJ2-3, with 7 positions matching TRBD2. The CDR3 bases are TGTGCCAGCAGCCTATATGGAGGGAGGGGAGGGGCAGATACGCAGTATTTT. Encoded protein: CASSLYGGRGGADTQYF.